The entry that follows covers one TCR beta chain sequence. The data originate from a study of blood T cell repertoires in COVID-19. Study background: The samples span acute and convalescent COVID-19 from the United States, Italy and Spain. PBMCs, B-cell-depleted T cells, or T cells were the source of the cDNA or gDNA that made up the material.

This CDR3 has 16 residues. The V end lost 10 bases, the J end lost 7 bases, and 25 bases lay between the germline ends. Germline V gives CDR1 SGHTA, CDR2 FQGNSA. Original data processing: Amplification of reference gene primers provided the estimated nucleated cell counts. Sequencing used immunoSEQ multiplex PCR; TCRdb keeps in-frame clones, though not all of them. V and J calls and clone size follow that table, whereas D and trimming were derived from the DNA. Of 15,000 to 20,000 clones listed, roughly 84% were seen once; the top ten hold around 9.6%. The sequencing sample was made of peripheral blood. This clonotype originated in a man aged 35-49 years with active COVID-19. The chain employs TRBV7-2 and TRBJ2-2, with a possible D match to TRBD1 (5 bases). Written as DNA, the CDR3 is TGTGCCACCCAGAAACAGGTCGTGATGGCGGTCGGGGAGCTGTTTTTT. This translates into CATQKQVVMAVGELFF. Variable domain in full (rest from reference TRBV7-2 and TRBJ2-2): GAGVSQSPSNKVTEKGKDVELRCDPISGHTALYWYRQSLGQGLEFLIYFQGNSAPDKSGLPSDRFSAERTGGSVSTLTIQRTQQEDSAVYLCATQKQVVMAVGELFFGEGSRLTVL.